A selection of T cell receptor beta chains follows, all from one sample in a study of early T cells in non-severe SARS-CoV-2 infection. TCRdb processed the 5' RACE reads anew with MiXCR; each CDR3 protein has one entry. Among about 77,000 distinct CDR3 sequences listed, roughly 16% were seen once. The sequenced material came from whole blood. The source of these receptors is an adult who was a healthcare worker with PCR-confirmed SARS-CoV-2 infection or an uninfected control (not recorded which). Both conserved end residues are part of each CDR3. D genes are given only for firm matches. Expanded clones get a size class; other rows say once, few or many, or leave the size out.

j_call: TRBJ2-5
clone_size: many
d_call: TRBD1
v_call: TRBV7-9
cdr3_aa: CASNERTGSETQYF
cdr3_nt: TGTGCCAGCAACGAAAGGACAGGGAGCGAGACCCAGTACTTC

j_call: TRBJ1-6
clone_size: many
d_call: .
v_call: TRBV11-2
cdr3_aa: CASSLVTLNSPLHF
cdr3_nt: TGTGCCAGCAGCTTAGTGACACTCAATTCACCCCTCCACTTT

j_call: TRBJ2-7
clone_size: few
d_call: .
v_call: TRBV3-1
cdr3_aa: CASSQWASRTYEQYF
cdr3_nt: TGTGCCAGCAGCCAATGGGCTAGCAGAACCTACGAGCAGTACTTC

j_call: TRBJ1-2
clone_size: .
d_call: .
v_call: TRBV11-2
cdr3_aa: CASSPDRSNYGYTF
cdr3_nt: TGTGCCAGCAGCCCAGACAGGTCCAACTATGGCTACACCTTC

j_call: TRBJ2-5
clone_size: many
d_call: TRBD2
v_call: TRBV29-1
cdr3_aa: CSVAGSSETQYF
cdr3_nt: TGCAGCGTAGCGGGGAGTTCGGAGACCCAGTACTTC

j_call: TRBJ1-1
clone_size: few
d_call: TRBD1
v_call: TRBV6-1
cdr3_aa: CASRDRETEAFF
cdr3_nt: TGTGCCAGCCGGGACAGGGAAACTGAAGCTTTCTTT

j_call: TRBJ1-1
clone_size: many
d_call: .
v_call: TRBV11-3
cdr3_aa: CASSTLTVNTEAFF
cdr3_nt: TGTGCCAGCAGTACCCTGACAGTGAACACTGAAGCTTTCTTT

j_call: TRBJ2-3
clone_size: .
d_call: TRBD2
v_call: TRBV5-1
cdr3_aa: CASSFNSGTPTDTQYF
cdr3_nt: TGCGCCAGCAGCTTTAATAGCGGGACACCCACAGATACGCAGTATTTT

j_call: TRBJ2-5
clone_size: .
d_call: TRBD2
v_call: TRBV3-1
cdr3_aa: CASSQQLAGEEETQYF
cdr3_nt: TGTGCCAGCAGCCAGCAACTAGCGGGGGAGGAAGAGACCCAGTACTTC

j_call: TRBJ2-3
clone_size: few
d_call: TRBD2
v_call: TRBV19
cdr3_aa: CASSMKSGRADTQYF
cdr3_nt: TGTGCCAGTAGTATGAAGAGCGGGAGGGCAGATACGCAGTATTTT

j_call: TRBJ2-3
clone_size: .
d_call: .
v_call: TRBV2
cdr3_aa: CASKEAEDTQYF
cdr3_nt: TGTGCCAGTAAGGAGGCCGAGGATACGCAGTATTTT

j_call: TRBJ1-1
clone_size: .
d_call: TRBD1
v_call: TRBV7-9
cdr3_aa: CASSLGQGRTEAFF
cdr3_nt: TGTGCCAGCAGCTTAGGACAGGGAAGGACTGAAGCTTTCTTT

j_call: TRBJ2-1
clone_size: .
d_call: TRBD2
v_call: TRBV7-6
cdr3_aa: CASSSRPPSGLAGYNEQFF
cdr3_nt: TGTGCCAGCAGCTCCCGGCCCCCAAGCGGCCTAGCGGGCTACAATGAGCAGTTCTTC

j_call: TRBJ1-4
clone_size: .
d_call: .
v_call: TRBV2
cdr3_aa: CASNRRGKLFF
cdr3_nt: TGTGCCAGCAATCGGCGTGGAAAACTGTTTTTT

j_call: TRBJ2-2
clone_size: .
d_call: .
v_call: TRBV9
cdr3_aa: CASSVDVSNTGELFF
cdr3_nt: TGTGCCAGCAGCGTAGACGTCTCGAACACCGGGGAGCTGTTTTTT

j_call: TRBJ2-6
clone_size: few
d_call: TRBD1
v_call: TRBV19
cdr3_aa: CASKTGGSSGANVLIF
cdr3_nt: TGTGCCAGTAAGACAGGGGGAAGCTCTGGGGCCAACGTCCTGATTTTC

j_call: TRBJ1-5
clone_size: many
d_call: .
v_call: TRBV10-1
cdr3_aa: CASSERSYSNQPQHF
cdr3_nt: TGCGCCAGCAGTGAACGCAGCTATAGCAATCAGCCCCAGCATTTT

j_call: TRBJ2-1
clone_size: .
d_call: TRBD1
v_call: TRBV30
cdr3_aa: CAWSPFRRWSGGRLGSNEQFF
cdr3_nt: TGTGCCTGGAGTCCTTTCAGGCGTTGGTCAGGGGGCAGATTAGGCAGCAATGAGCAGTTCTTC

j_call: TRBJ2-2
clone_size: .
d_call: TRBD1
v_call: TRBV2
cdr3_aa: CASSLRGPTGELFF
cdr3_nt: TGTGCCAGCAGTCTCAGGGGGCCCACCGGGGAGCTGTTTTTT

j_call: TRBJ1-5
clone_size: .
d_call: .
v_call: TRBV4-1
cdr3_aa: CASSPTGLNQPQHF
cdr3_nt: TGCGCCAGCAGCCCGACAGGCCTCAATCAGCCCCAGCATTTT

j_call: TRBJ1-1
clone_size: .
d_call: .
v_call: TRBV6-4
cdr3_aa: CASSEADKNTEAFF
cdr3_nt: TGTGCCAGCAGTGAGGCCGATAAGAACACTGAAGCTTTCTTT

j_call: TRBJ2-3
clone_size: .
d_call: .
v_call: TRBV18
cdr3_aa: CASSPRGRITDTQYF
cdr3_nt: TGTGCCAGCTCACCCCGAGGGCGGATCACAGATACGCAGTATTTT

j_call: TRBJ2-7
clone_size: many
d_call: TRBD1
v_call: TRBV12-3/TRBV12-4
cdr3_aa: CASSYRGDYEQYF
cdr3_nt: TGTGCCAGCAGTTACAGGGGCGACTACGAGCAGTACTTC

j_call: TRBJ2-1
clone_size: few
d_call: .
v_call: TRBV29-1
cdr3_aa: CSVGLTYNEQFF
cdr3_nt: TGCAGCGTCGGTCTAACCTACAATGAGCAGTTCTTC

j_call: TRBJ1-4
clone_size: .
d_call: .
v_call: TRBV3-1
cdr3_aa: CASSPLPTLVEEKLFF
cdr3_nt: TGTGCCAGCAGCCCCCTGCCGACCCTGGTGGAAGAAAAACTGTTTTTT

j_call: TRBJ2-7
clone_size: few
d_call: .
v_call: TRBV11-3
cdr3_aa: CASSQKTEQYF
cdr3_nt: TGTGCCAGCAGCCAGAAAACCGAGCAGTACTTC

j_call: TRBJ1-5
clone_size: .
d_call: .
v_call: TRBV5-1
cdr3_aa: CASSLEPGPNQPQHF
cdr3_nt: TGCGCCAGCAGCTTGGAGCCGGGCCCCAATCAGCCCCAGCATTTT

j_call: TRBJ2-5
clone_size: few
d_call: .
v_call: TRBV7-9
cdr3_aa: CASSQRDGQETQYF
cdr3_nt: TGTGCCAGCAGCCAAAGGGACGGACAAGAGACCCAGTACTTC

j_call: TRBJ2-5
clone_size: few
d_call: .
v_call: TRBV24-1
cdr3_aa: CATSELAQETQYF
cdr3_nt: TGTGCCACCAGTGAGTTAGCCCAAGAGACCCAGTACTTC

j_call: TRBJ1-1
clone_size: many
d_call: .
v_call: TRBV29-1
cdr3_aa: CSAGGFDTEAFF
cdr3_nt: TGCAGCGCCGGGGGGTTTGACACTGAAGCTTTCTTT

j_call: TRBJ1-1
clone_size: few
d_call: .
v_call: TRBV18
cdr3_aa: CASSPLMLLNTEAFF
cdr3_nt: TGTGCCAGCTCACCGCTAATGTTGCTGAACACTGAAGCTTTCTTT